This TCR beta chain is drawn from a study of cytomegalovirus exposure and HLA in healthy donors. Findings and limits, study-wide: Reportedly, cytomegalovirus status was diagnosed with high sensitivity and specificity. The study put under 200 TCR beta chains on its list as cytomegalovirus-associated.

About this clone: What it recognizes is unknown.

The CDR3 is 14 amino acids. With 4 bases clipped from V and 5 bases from J, the junction kept 7 bases outside the gene matches. Germline V gives CDR1 LNHDA, CDR2 SQIVND (reference sequence). Profiled with immunoSEQ multiplex PCR; TCRdb holds only in-frame clones, not every one. The sample holds some 180,000 clones, more than 75% seen once. Sequenced input: PBMCs. The sequence came from a man aged 25-45 years in good health and CMV-seropositive. V and J are TRBV19 and TRBJ1-2, with 7 bases aligning to TRBD1. Here the CDR3 DNA reads TGTGCCAGTAGTACTCCACGACAGGGTTATGGCTACACCTTC. Amino acids: CASSTPRQGYGYTF.